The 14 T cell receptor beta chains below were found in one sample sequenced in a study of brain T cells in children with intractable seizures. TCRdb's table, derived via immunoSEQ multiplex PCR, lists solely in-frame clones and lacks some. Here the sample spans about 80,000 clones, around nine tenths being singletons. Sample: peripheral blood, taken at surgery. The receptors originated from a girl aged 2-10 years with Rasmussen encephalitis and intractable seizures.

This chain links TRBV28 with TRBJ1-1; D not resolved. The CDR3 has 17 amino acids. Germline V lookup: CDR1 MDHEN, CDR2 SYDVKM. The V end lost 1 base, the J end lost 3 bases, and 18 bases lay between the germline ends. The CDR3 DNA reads TGTGCCAGCAGTTTATTAACGATCCGATCGGTCGACACTGAAGCTTTCTTT. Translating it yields CASSLLTIRSVDTEAFF.

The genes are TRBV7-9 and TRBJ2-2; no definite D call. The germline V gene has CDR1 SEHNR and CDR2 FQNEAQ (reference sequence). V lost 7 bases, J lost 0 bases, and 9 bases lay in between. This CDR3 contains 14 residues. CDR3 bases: TGTGCCAGCATGGCAGGCACGAACACCGGGGAGCTGTTTTTT. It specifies CASMAGTNTGELFF.

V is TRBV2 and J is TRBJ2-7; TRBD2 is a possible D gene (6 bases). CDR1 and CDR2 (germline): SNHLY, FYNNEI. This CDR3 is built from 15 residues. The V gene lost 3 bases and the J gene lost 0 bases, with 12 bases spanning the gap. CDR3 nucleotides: TGTGCCAGCAGTGATACGGCGGGAAGCTCCTACGAGCAGTACTTC. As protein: CASSDTAGSSYEQYF.

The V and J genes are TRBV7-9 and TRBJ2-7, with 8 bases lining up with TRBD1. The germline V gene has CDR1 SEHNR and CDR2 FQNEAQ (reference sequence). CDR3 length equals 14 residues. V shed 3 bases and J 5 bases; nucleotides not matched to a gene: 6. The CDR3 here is CASSFGRGRDEQYF. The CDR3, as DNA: TGTGCCAGCAGCTTCGGCAGGGGGCGAGACGAGCAGTACTTC.

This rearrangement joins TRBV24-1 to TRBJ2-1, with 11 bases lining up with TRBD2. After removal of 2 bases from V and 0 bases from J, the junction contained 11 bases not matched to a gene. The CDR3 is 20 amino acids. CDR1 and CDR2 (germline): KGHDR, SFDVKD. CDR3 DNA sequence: TGTGCCACCAGTGATTGGGGCCTAGCGGGGGGAAGGAGCTCCTACAATGAGCAGTTCTTC. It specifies CATSDWGLAGGRSSYNEQFF.

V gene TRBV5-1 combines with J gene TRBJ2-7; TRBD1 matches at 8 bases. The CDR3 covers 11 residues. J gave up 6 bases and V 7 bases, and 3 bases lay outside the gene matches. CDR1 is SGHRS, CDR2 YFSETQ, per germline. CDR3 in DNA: TGCGCCAGCGGACAGGGAGGCGAGCAGTACTTC. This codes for CASGQGGEQYF.

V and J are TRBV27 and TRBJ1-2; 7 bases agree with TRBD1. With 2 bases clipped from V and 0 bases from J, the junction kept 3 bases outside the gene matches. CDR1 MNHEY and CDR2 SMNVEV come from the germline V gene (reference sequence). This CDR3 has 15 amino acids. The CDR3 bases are TGTGCCAGCAGTTTAGCAGGGGGTGCTAACTATGGCTACACCTTC. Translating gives CASSLAGGANYGYTF.

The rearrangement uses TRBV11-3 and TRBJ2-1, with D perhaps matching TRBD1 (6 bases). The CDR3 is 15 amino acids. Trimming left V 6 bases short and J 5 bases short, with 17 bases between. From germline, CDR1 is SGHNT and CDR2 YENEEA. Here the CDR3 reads CASSSGAPGDNEQFF. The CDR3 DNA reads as TGTGCCAGCAGTTCAGGGGCCCCCGGGGACAATGAGCAGTTCTTC. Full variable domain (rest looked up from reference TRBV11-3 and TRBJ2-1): EAGVVQSPRYKIIEKKQPVAFWCNPISGHNTLYWYLQNLGQGPELLIRYENEEAVDDSQLPKDRFSAERLKGVDSTLKIQPAELGDSAVYLCASSSGAPGDNEQFFGPGTRLTVL.

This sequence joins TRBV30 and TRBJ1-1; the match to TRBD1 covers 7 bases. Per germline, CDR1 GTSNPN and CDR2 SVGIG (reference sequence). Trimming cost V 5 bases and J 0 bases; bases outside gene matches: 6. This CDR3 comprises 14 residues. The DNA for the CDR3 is TGTGCCTGGGACCCCGGGACAGTGAACACTGAAGCTTTCTTT. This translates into CAWDPGTVNTEAFF.

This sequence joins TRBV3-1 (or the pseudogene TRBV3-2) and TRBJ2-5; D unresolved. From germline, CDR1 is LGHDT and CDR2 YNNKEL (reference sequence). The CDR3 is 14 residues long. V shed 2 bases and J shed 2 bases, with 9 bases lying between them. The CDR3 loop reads CASSQNVAQETQYF. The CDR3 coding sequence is TGTGCCAGCAGCCAAAATGTCGCTCAAGAGACCCAGTACTTC.

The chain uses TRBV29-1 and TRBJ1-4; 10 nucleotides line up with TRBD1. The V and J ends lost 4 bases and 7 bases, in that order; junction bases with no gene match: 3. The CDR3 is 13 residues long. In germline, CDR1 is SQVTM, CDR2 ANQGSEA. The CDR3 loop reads CSVGRDRGEKLFF. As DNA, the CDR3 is TGCAGCGTTGGCCGGGACAGGGGTGAAAAACTGTTTTTT.

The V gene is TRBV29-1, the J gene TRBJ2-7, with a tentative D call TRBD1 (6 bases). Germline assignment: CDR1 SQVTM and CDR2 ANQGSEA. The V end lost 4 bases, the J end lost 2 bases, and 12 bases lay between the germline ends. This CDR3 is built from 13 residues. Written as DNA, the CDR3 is TGCAGCGTTGTCCGGGACAATACCTACGAGCAGTACTTC. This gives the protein CSVVRDNTYEQYF.

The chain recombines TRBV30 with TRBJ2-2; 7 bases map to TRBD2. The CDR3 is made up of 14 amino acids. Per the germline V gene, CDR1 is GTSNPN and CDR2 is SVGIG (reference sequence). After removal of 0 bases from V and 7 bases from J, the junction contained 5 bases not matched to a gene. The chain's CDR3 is CAWSVKLALGELFF. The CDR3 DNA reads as TGTGCCTGGAGTGTAAAACTAGCGCTCGGGGAGCTGTTTTTT.

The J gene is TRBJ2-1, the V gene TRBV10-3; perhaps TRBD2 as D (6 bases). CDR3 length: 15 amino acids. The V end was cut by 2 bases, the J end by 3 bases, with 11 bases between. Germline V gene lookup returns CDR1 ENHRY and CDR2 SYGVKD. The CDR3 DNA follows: TGTGCCATCAGTGAGGGGGCGGAGGGCTACAATGAGCAGTTCTTC. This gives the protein CAISEGAEGYNEQFF.